This section outlines one T cell receptor beta chain sequence together with its context. The data were produced by immunoSEQ multiplex PCR, yet TCRdb's version contains in-frame clones alone and is incomplete. The data show around 480,000 clones, approximately 89% seen once. The record originates from a study of blood T cell repertoires in COVID-19. Across the whole study: Italy, Spain and the United States were the sources of the convalescent and acute COVID-19 samples. Sources were T cells, B-cell-depleted T cells, or PBMCs; the material itself was cDNA or gDNA.

V was pared by 6 bases and J by 6 bases, with 3 bases of the junction left unmatched. Germline V gives CDR1 SGHDN, CDR2 FVKESK. CDR3 length equals 12 residues. Those enrolled in Seattle joined during active infection and were followed longitudinally afterward. The chain combines TRBV14 with TRBJ2-7, with 9 nucleotides matching TRBD1. Sequences were obtained from peripheral blood. This TCR was sampled from a woman between 45 and 60 years old with COVID-19, enrolled during active disease. In DNA, the CDR3 is TGTGCCAGCAGGGGACAGGGATCCGAGCAGTACTTC. This translates into CASRGQGSEQYF.